This TCR beta chain is from a study of blood T cell repertoires in COVID-19. Looking at the study overall: The United States, Italy and Spain provided the acute and convalescent COVID-19 samples. From T cells, B-cell-depleted T cells, or PBMCs came the material, which was cDNA or gDNA.

Those enrolled in Seattle joined during active infection and were followed longitudinally afterward. In the source study's methods: Amplified reference gene primers provided the basis for estimating nucleated cell counts. Some clones are missing from TCRdb's copy, which holds only in-frame ones; the method was immunoSEQ multiplex PCR. The V and J calls and the clone size are those of that table, but D and trimming were determined from the DNA. The sample has 75,000 to 90,000 clones, just under 80% seen once. The TCR originated in a man in his sixties with COVID-19, enrolled during active disease. The sequenced sample was peripheral blood.

The CDR3 protein is CASRVRGKETQYF. The CDR3 bases are TGTGCCAGCAGAGTCAGGGGAAAAGAGACCCAGTACTTC. The V gene is TRBV12-3 or TRBV12-4, the J gene TRBJ2-5; tentative D call: TRBD1 (6 bases). The CDR3 has 13 amino acids. V lost 6 bases and J lost 3, with 11 bases in between.